Shown below are 11 T cell receptor beta chains from a single sample sequenced in a study of T cell repertoires in cytomegalovirus infection. TCRdb reprocessed the reads via MiXCR and lists one record per CDR3 protein. This table holds approximately 100,000 distinct CDR3 sequences, roughly 39% found once. These receptors' antigens are unknown. The starting material was CD8+ T cells from cultured PBMCs, obtained from culture after CMV antigen stimulation. These receptors were taken from a human donor in good health (CMV status not recorded). Some clones in this sample may be carry-over from other donors' samples.

This clonotype was recorded many times. The chain uses TRBV7-8 and TRBJ2-3; D unclear. Germline V gene sequence: CDR1 SGHVS, CDR2 FQNEAQ. The CDR3 length is 15 residues. The V and J ends lost 1 base and 4 bases respectively, with 12 bases between them. The CDR3 region is CASSLVGGSADTQYF. Here the CDR3 DNA reads TGTGCCAGCAGCTTAGTGGGCGGATCCGCAGATACGCAGTATTTT.

This clonotype was observed a few times. The V call is TRBV4-3, the J call TRBJ1-1; D is uncertain. The germline gives CDR1 LGHNA, CDR2 YSLEER. Trimming took 0 bases from V and 2 from J, leaving 7 bases between them. The CDR3 is 14 amino acids. The CDR3 sequence: CASSQDPGNTEAFF. CDR3 nucleotide sequence: TGCGCCAGCAGCCAAGATCCTGGTAACACTGAAGCTTTCTTT.

There are many counts of this clonotype. The chain carries TRBV5-6 and TRBJ1-5; maybe TRBD1 (5 bases). The CDR3 length is 15 residues. Trimming pared 1 base from V and 0 bases from J, leaving 8 bases between. CDR1 and CDR2 from the germline V gene are SGHDT and YYEEEE. The CDR3 bases are TGTGCCAGCAGCTTGTCAGGGTTTAGCAATCAGCCCCAGCATTTT. This encodes CASSLSGFSNQPQHF.

This clonotype was seen only once. The gene calls are TRBV27 and TRBJ2-7; the D is unclear. This CDR3 is 13 amino acids long. The V and J ends lost 1 base and 7 bases respectively, with 11 bases between them. The V gene's germline CDR1 is MNHEY and CDR2 SMNVEV (reference sequence). CDR3 residues: CASSLYPLWEQYF. The DNA of the CDR3 is TGTGCCAGCAGTTTATATCCACTCTGGGAGCAGTACTTC.

V is TRBV7-2 and J is TRBJ1-3, with D uncertain. The CDR3 totals 15 residues. In germline, CDR1 is SGHTA, CDR2 FQGNSA. V dropped 7 bases and J dropped 4 bases, with 17 bases sitting between them. The CDR3 loop is CASINPGFEGNTIYF. In DNA form, the CDR3 reads TGTGCCAGCATAAATCCTGGGTTTGAGGGAAACACCATATATTTT. The full variable domain, in which reference TRBV7-2 and TRBJ1-3 provide the parts outside the CDR3, is GAGVSQSPSNKVTEKGKDVELRCDPISGHTALYWYRQSLGQGLEFLIYFQGNSAPDKSGLPSDRFSAERTGGSVSTLTIQRTQQEDSAVYLCASINPGFEGNTIYFGEGSWLTVV.

This clonotype was recorded at least ten times. J is TRBJ2-4 and V is TRBV7-9, with TRBD2 as a possible D gene (5 bases). The CDR3 has 16 amino acids. Germline CDR1 SEHNR, CDR2 FQNEAQ (reference sequence). Deletions cut 5 bases from V and 3 bases from J, with 17 bases between. CDR3 amino acids: CASSPGKSGGKNIQYF. CDR3 nucleotides: TGTGCCAGCAGCCCCGGGAAGAGCGGAGGCAAAAACATTCAGTACTTC.

In regard to this clonotype: One end of the junction varies from germline; a read error may be responsible. The rearrangement joins TRBV7-6 to TRBJ1-5; D possibly corresponds to TRBD1 (5 bases). The germline V gene encodes CDR1 SGHVS and CDR2 FNYEAQ. The CDR3 is 14 residues long. CDR3 residues: CANSLGESSQPQHF. For the CDR3, the DNA is TGTGCCAACAGCTTAGGGGAAAGCAGTCAGCCCCAGCATTTT. The full variable domain, with the rest looked up from reference TRBV7-6 and TRBJ1-5, is GAGVSQSPRYKVTKRGQDVALRCDPISGHVSLYWYRQALGQGPEFLTYFNYEAQQDKSGLPNDRFSAERPEGSISTLTIQRTEQRDSAMYRCANSLGESSQPQHFGDGTRLSIL.

This clonotype was seen a handful of times. The chain links TRBV7-2 to TRBJ2-1; a possible D gene is TRBD2 (6 bases). V dropped 1 base and J dropped 5 bases, with 18 bases sitting between them. Germline V gene sequence: CDR1 SGHTA, CDR2 FQGNSA. This CDR3 is built from 17 residues. The CDR3 reads CASSLDNWAGSDNEQFF. The CDR3, as DNA: TGTGCCAGCAGCTTAGATAATTGGGCGGGGTCGGACAATGAGCAGTTCTTC.

The J gene is TRBJ1-3, the V gene TRBV28; 9 nucleotides agree with TRBD1. The germline V gene encodes CDR1 MDHEN and CDR2 SYDVKM. This CDR3 comprises 16 residues. Trimming cost V 4 bases and J 3 bases; bases outside gene matches: 7. CDR3 region: CASSSLQGAIGNTIYF. CDR3 bases: TGTGCCAGCAGTTCCCTACAGGGGGCCATTGGAAACACCATATATTTT. The whole variable domain, filled in from reference TRBV28 and TRBJ1-3, reads DVKVTQSSRYLVKRTGEKVFLECVQDMDHENMFWYRQDPGLGLRLIYFSYDVKMKEKGDIPEGYSVSREKKERFSLILESASTNQTSMYLCASSSLQGAIGNTIYFGEGSWLTVV.

This chain links TRBV7-9 with TRBJ2-7; 9 bases map to TRBD1. V lost 6 bases to trimming and J lost 4 bases; unmatched junction nucleotides: 7. CDR1 is SEHNR and CDR2 is FQNEAQ in the germline V gene (reference sequence). This CDR3 has 14 residues. The CDR3 DNA sequence: TGTGCCAGCAGTGCTGGACAGGGGCTATACGAGCAGTACTTC. Translated: CASSAGQGLYEQYF.

This clonotype was counted between two and nine times. The J gene is TRBJ2-7, the V gene TRBV7-6; perhaps TRBD1 as D (6 bases). There are 14 residues in the CDR3. The germline gives CDR1 SGHVS, CDR2 FNYEAQ. V lost 4 bases and J lost 1, with 11 bases in between. CDR3 loop: CASSSQGVSYEQYF. The DNA for the CDR3 is TGTGCCAGCAGCTCACAGGGAGTTTCCTACGAGCAGTACTTC.